This T cell receptor (beta chain) was retrieved from a study of T cells in Graves' hyperthyroidism and ophthalmopathy. Whole-study results and caveats: In simple terms, a model built on 13 V-J features told ophthalmopathy apart from stable hyperthyroidism.

The CDR3 regions of TCR beta were amplified from RNA transcripts. First-round RT-PCR with HTBI primers amplified the TCR CDR3 region. MiXCR, run by TCRdb on the multiplex PCR reads, gives a single entry per CDR3 protein. Seen here are a few hundred thousand distinct CDR3 sequences, nearly 15% observed once, and the top ten hold roughly 19%. On this clonotype itself: Antigen: not known.

The sequencing sample was made of blood. This receptor was obtained from a woman aged 55-70 years with Graves' ophthalmopathy.

The CDR3 DNA reads as TGTGCCAGCAGCTCCGGGACAACAGATTCACCCCTCCACTTT. Translating gives CASSSGTTDSPLHF. The chain is built from TRBV7-9 and TRBJ1-6; D is possibly TRBD1 (6 bases). Germline V gene sequence: CDR1 SEHNR, CDR2 FQNEAQ (reference sequence). The CDR3 is made up of 14 amino acids. V lost 4 bases to trimming and J lost 8 bases, with 12 bases between them.